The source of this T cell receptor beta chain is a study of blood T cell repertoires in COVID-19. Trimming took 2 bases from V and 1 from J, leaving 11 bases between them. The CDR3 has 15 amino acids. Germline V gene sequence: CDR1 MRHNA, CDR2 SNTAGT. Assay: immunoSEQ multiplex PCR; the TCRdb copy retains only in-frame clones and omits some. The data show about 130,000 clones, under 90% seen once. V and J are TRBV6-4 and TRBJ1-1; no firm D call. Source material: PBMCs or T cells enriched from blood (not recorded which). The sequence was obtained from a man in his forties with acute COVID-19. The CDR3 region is CASSDPPSGNTEAFF. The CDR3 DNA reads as TGTGCCAGCAGTGACCCCCCCTCGGGGAACACTGAAGCTTTCTTT.